Sequencing of this TCR beta chain was carried out in a study of cytomegalovirus exposure and HLA in healthy donors (dated by TCRdb to the late 2010s). Regarding the research as a whole: An earlier analysis of approximately 640 of the donors reported 250 to 350 Gb of sequence data and 120 million or so unique TCR beta sequences from about 200 million T cells. All discovery cohort repertoires had been generated on a single sequencing platform. In a later analysis, previously published TCR beta repertoires from roughly 710 donors were re-analyzed and high-resolution HLA genotyping was added so that TCR occurrence patterns could be studied. Typing coverage varied by locus: 629-630 donors for A, B, C, DRB1 and DQB1; approximately 520 for DQA1; over 600 for DPA1; approximately 470 for DPB1. Of the roughly 400 genotyped donors, around 81% fell in the genetic ancestry cluster associated with self-reported Caucasian donors. Donor age, sex, ethnicity and CMV serostatus were collected together with the repertoire data. Using immunosequencing, the study profiled T cell repertoires from some 670 subjects and related those repertoires to cytomegalovirus serostatus. Approximately 310 gigabases of sequencing data and approximately 84 million unique TCR sequences were included in an early release covering around 600 HLA-typed donors. Class I and class II HLA loci were covered by the typing at four-digit resolution. In an earlier analysis of several hundred of the donors, high-throughput TCR beta sequencing was used to judge whether each TCR beta V gene segment behaved as functional or pseudogenic. Among roughly 400 genotyped donors of the cohort, an average of approximately 220,000 unique TCR beta nucleotide sequences was sequenced per donor, of which about 18% were non-productive. To predict cytomegalovirus infection status, the study brought together high-throughput TCR immunosequencing, statistical association of individual TCRs with disease status, and machine learning. The later analysis used no new phenotypic data to find candidate immune exposures, relying instead on TCR beta sequences and their occurrence across donors. A separate validation cohort of more than 100 different subjects was used in addition to the roughly 700-subject first cohort. The aim of the study was to test whether cataloging public T cell receptors could identify signatures of past pathogen exposure. Because of strong linkage in the cohort, roughly five DR-DQ haplotypes were treated as single units for association and clustering. Genome-wide SNP genotypes for about 60% of the 666 donors were used in a later genetic analysis, which treated that subset as a discovery cohort.

Library construction relied on the immunoSEQ multiplex PCR assay. A mixture of 60 forward primers for TCR Vbeta segments and 13 reverse primers for TCR Jbeta segments was used in the multiplex PCR. The CDR3 region of rearranged TCR beta genes was amplified from genomic DNA with a multiplex PCR assay. On the Illumina HiSeq System, the amplified TCR beta libraries were sequenced as 87-base-pair reads. Concerning the study's data processing: Across the 670 or so repertoires, a later analysis counted approximately 83 million unique TCR beta chains, approximately 10 million of which were shared by at least two donors. A nearest-neighbor algorithm error-corrected the raw reads and collapsed the reads into unique sequences, merging closely related sequences to remove PCR and sequencing errors. To assign V, D and J gene segments, CDR3 sequences were aligned to IMGT reference sequences. For a sequence to be retained, a match of at least six nucleotides was required to both a V gene segment and a J gene segment. Rearrangements were classified as productive when the CDR3 lacked stop codons and remained in frame with V and J, and all other rearrangements were classified as non-productive. CDR3 was defined by IMGT convention, running from the second conserved V-encoded cysteine to the conserved J-encoded phenylalanine. In an earlier analysis of just under 600 of the donors, sequences lacking an unambiguous match to a single V gene segment were excluded. In an earlier analysis of approximately 590 of the donors, V segments were called functional above 56.7% productive rearrangements and were called segregating when the between-donor standard deviation exceeded 5%. A statistical classification framework was developed to diagnose cytomegalovirus status using the catalog of TCR beta chain sequences. V and J gene assignment, in a later analysis, came from comparing TCR nucleotide sequences with IMGT/GENE-DB human TR gene sequences. Using the TCRdist pipeline, a later analysis assigned CDR3 sequences along with most-parsimonious VDJ recombination scenarios. A later analysis defined each TCR beta chain by its CDR3 amino acid sequence plus V-gene family, and excluded reads lacking a unique V-gene family. To address suspected cross-contamination and a sequencing artifact, a later analysis removed several hundred highly shared, low-generation-probability nucleotide sequences. In a later analysis, a clonal expansion index for each public chain was calculated from normalized within-repertoire ranks of inferred template counts. In a later analysis, generation probabilities were computed using a VDJ recombination model fitted to out-of-frame rearrangements, and the results were checked against IGoR. A later analysis scored TCR-TCR, TCR-HLA and TCR-CMV co-occurrence with hypergeometric tests, applying a repertoire-size bias correction to TCR pairs. In a later analysis, false discovery rates were estimated by permuting HLA or CMV assignments 20 times. In a later analysis, co-occurring TCRs were grouped using DBSCAN, and TCRdist sequence similarity was added for clustering within HLA-allele-positive subsets. For co-occurrence clustering, repertoires with fewer than 30,000 or more than 120,000 public chains were excluded, along with 5 or 6 repertoires with anomalous nucleotide sharing. TCRdb stores this immuneACCESS table with in-frame sequences only. Part of the clones is absent; in the studies checked, under half of the shortfall reflects unresolved V genes, and no reason is known for the rest. That table is the source of V, J and clone size, and D and trimming were worked out from the DNA. For this sample the table gives 140,000 to 150,000 clones, of which around 79% were detected only once. Of the sample, approximately 6.9% is held by the ten largest clones.

Turning to this clone: Its antigen is unknown. It has no much larger one-base neighbor in the sample; base qualities were not kept.

The cohort consisted of 650 to 700 healthy bone marrow donors. At the time of sampling, every cohort member was nominally healthy, though immune exposures that went unrecorded were likely present. The donor tested CMV seropositive and was one of the 289 seropositive cohort members. A peripheral blood sample was collected from each donor, and TCR beta sequencing was performed on peripheral blood mononuclear cells. The Qiagen DNeasy Blood Extraction Kit was used to extract genomic DNA from the blood cell samples. Study-wide findings and limitations: According to a later analysis, most CMV-associated TCR beta chains appeared to be HLA-restricted, and the HLA associations seemed to be driven largely by CMV exposure. In both the original and validation cohorts, the classifier was reported to diagnose cytomegalovirus status with high specificity and sensitivity. Some IMGT-functional V segments, including TRBV6-2 and TRBV6-3, could not be distinguished by the 87-base-pair reads and were therefore excluded. A few of the identified cytomegalovirus-associated TCR beta chains were confirmed in vitro to be specific for cytomegalovirus antigens. According to the authors, the approach could potentially be generalized to other disease states and immunological phenotypes. In a later genetic analysis, fewer N-insertions in productive TCRs were reported among donors in an Asian-associated ancestry cluster than the roughly 640-donor mean. In a later genetic analysis, a missense DCLRE1C variant was associated with V-gene and J-gene trimming of TCR beta chains, and the association was replicated in an independent cohort. When HLA alleles, especially DR and DQ, strongly co-occurred, attributing TCR associations to individual alleles was difficult. Because counts were too low, around 17 rarely observed V segments, including chromosome 9 orphons, were left out of the earlier analysis of 500 to 750 of the donors. The only immune exposure information available for the cohort was CMV serostatus. In an earlier analysis of about 600 of the donors, most TCR beta V segments appeared in productive rearrangements about 87% or about 30% of the time, broadly matching IMGT annotations. Because HLA typing was missing for some donors at each locus, association tests included only the typed subset. According to a later analysis, TCR association rates differed among HLA loci, with DRB1 alleles showing the most associated TCRs and HLA-C alleles showing the fewest. A later analysis reported that several top co-occurrence clusters appeared linked to parvovirus B19, influenza, CMV and Epstein-Barr virus. In the study, 150 to 200 TCR beta chains were listed as associated with cytomegalovirus. Correlated functional status among segregating V segments might be attributable to linkage disequilibrium, but an unknown experimental factor could not be ruled out. The cohort was sequenced for TCR beta chains only, and without alpha or paired-chain data the features that could be detected were limited. A later analysis associated approximately 17,000 TCR beta sequences with specific HLA alleles at a false discovery rate of 0.05. A later analysis found that HLA-associated TCR beta chains were more clonally expanded and had lower generation probabilities than equally common non-associated chains. A further reported finding was that TCR beta sequences accurately predicted the HLA-A and HLA-B alleles for most subjects in the first cohort. Across donors, most TCR sequences were observed very rarely, whereas some public TCRs were present in many individuals. A cluster of highly shared sequence variants was judged likely to represent a technical artifact of the sequencing pipeline. The presence/absence analyses assumed that sequencing depth was roughly uniform across donors, and that assumption may not be true.

CDR3 length: 13 amino acids, cysteine to phenylalanine. Only the CDR3 DNA is retained, 39 bases long and in frame from the first base. V loses 6 bases, J loses 0 bases, and the germline ends lie 8 bases apart. CDR1 and CDR2, per the germline V gene, are SNHLY and FYNNEI. The chain is made from TRBV2 and TRBJ1-1, with an unclear D gene assignment. This clonotype was obtained from a woman aged 40 to 55 in good health and CMV-seropositive. Sequences were obtained from PBMCs. The sequence in DNA is TGTGCCAGCAGGAAGAGATTGAACACTGAAGCTTTCTTT. It translates as CASRKRLNTEAFF.